These 21 T cell receptor beta chains came from one sample sequenced in a study of blood T cell repertoires in COVID-19. The protocol was immunoSEQ multiplex PCR, while the TCRdb copy is restricted to in-frame clones and leaves out a portion. The profile shows 140,000 to 150,000 clones, 80% of them singletons. The source material was peripheral blood. All receptors come from a man in his fifties or sixties with active or convalescent COVID-19.

The chain carries TRBV29-1 and TRBJ2-3; TRBD2 might be the D (6 bases). This CDR3 has 13 amino acids. Looked up from germline, CDR1 is SQVTM and CDR2 is ANQGSEA. With 4 bases removed from V and 1 base from J, the gap between germline ends came to 9 bases. CDR3 loop: CSVAGGGTDTQYF. CDR3 in DNA: TGCAGCGTTGCCGGCGGGGGCACAGATACGCAGTATTTT.

This clone was counted once. The chain is built from TRBV18 and TRBJ2-5; D gene ambiguous. V was trimmed by 6 bases and J by 0 bases, leaving 14 bases between them. There are 15 residues in the CDR3. Germline CDR1 KGHSH, CDR2 LQKENI. The CDR3 DNA follows: TGTGCCAGCTCCCCCTTCGGAGCCCACCAAGAGACCCAGTACTTC. Its translation is CASSPFGAHQETQYF.

V and J are TRBV6-5 and TRBJ1-1; D not resolved. This CDR3 has 14 amino acids. The V gene lost 2 bases and the J gene lost 1 base, with 8 bases spanning the gap. CDR1 and CDR2 (germline): MNHEY, SVGAGI. CDR3 bases: TGTGCCAGCAGTTACAGGGCGGGGAACACTGAAGCTTTCTTT. Translating it yields CASSYRAGNTEAFF.

The V and J genes are TRBV19 and TRBJ1-1; D is possibly TRBD1 (6 bases). This CDR3 has 14 amino acids. Germline CDR1 and CDR2: LNHDA and SQIVND (reference sequence). Trimming shortened V by 3 bases and J by 5 bases, and 13 bases separated the two germline ends. The CDR3 bases are TGTGCCAGTAGTATGGGGGGGGCGCGAACTGAAGCTTTCTTT. It is translated as CASSMGGARTEAFF.

The chain joins TRBV10-3 to TRBJ2-3; D ambiguous. The CDR3 spans 14 residues. Germline CDR1 ENHRY, CDR2 SYGVKD. Trimming took 2 bases from V and 8 from J, leaving 14 bases between them. The CDR3 coding sequence is TGTGCCATCAGTGAGCCTACCCTCGTTGGTACGCAGTATTTT. Translated: CAISEPTLVGTQYF.

The chain recombines TRBV7-8 with TRBJ2-1; TRBD2 matches at 8 bases. J was trimmed by 0 bases and V by 3 bases; bases with no gene match: 4. The CDR3 runs 16 residues. Germline loops: CDR1 SGHVS, CDR2 FQNEAQ. The CDR3 coding sequence is TGTGCCAGCAGCTTCACCGGGGGGGGCTCCTACAATGAGCAGTTCTTC. It encodes CASSFTGGGSYNEQFF.

The V gene is TRBV28, the J gene TRBJ2-1; a possible D gene is TRBD2 (6 bases). Germline assignment: CDR1 MDHEN and CDR2 SYDVKM. The ends were cut back, 2 bases at V and 9 bases at J, with 14 bases in the middle. The CDR3 has 14 residues. The CDR3, as DNA: TGTGCCAGCAGTTTAGCCGGGACTCCAGCTGAGCAGTTCTTC. It codes for CASSLAGTPAEQFF.

This clone was recorded a few times. The chain carries TRBV2 and TRBJ2-7, with 7 bases aligning to TRBD2. The J segment lost 4 bases and the V segment lost 4 bases, leaving 7 bases of the junction unmatched. This CDR3 contains 14 residues. CDR1 and CDR2 from the germline V gene are SNHLY and FYNNEI. CDR3 nucleotide sequence: TGTGCCAGCAGTGCTAGCGGATTGGCATACGAGCAGTACTTC. This encodes CASSASGLAYEQYF.

This clone has only one observation. The CDR3 loop is CASSQRQGPNGTEAFF. Written as DNA, the CDR3 is TGTGCCAGCAGCCAACGACAGGGGCCTAACGGCACTGAAGCTTTCTTT. This chain joins TRBV3-1 (or the pseudogene TRBV3-2) and TRBJ1-1, with 8 positions matching TRBD1. Germline V gene lookup returns CDR1 LGHDT and CDR2 YNNKEL (reference sequence). The ends lost 2 bases at V and 4 bases at J; junction bases unmatched: 9. This CDR3 has 16 amino acids.

A single count supports this clone. This chain uses TRBV24-1 with TRBJ2-5, with TRBD2 matching over 14 bases. This CDR3 is built from 18 residues. J was trimmed by 4 bases and V by 4 bases; bases with no gene match: 10. Germline V lookup: CDR1 KGHDR, CDR2 SFDVKD. The CDR3 DNA follows: TGTGCCACCAGTGACCCTAGACTAGCGGGAGGGCCTGGAGAGACCCAGTACTTC. Translated, it gives CATSDPRLAGGPGETQYF.

The rearrangement uses TRBV10-3 and TRBJ1-6; 7 nucleotides line up with TRBD1. Germline CDR1 and CDR2: ENHRY and SYGVKD. The length of the CDR3 is 14 residues. Losses at the gene ends were 6 bases for V and 7 bases for J; bases not matched to a gene: 6. This chain's CDR3 is CAISVGQENSPLHF. The DNA for the CDR3 is TGTGCCATCAGCGTAGGACAGGAGAATTCACCCCTCCACTTT.

The chain carries TRBV7-9 and TRBJ1-1, with 9 nucleotides matching TRBD1. V was pared by 1 base and J by 5 bases, with 5 bases of the junction left unmatched. Per germline, CDR1 SEHNR and CDR2 FQNEAQ (reference sequence). CDR3 size: 15 residues. CDR3 sequence (DNA): TGTGCCAGCAGCTTAGGGGACAGGGTTAAAACTGAAGCTTTCTTT. Its protein is CASSLGDRVKTEAFF.

The chain couples TRBV3-1 (or the pseudogene TRBV3-2) to TRBJ1-4; D unclear. Germline V gives CDR1 LGHDT, CDR2 YNNKEL (reference sequence). This CDR3 spans 15 amino acids. The V and J ends lost 4 bases and 3 bases respectively, with 12 bases between them. The CDR3 DNA reads TGTGCCAGCAGCCCCCCTGCCCAGGCTAATGAAAAACTGTTTTTT. The encoded protein is CASSPPAQANEKLFF.

There are a few counts of this clone. The chain combines TRBV28 with TRBJ1-4; 8 nucleotides agree with TRBD1. Germline CDR1 reads MDHEN; CDR2 reads SYDVKM. V was clipped by 1 base and J by 8 bases; unmatched bases: 3. The CDR3 is 14 amino acids. For the CDR3, the DNA is TGTGCCAGCAGTTTATACAGGGGGAGAGAAAAACTGTTTTTT. It specifies CASSLYRGREKLFF.

Only a few counts were recorded for this clone. The chain couples TRBV11-2 to TRBJ1-2, with D possibly being TRBD1 (6 bases). Germline V gives CDR1 SGHAT, CDR2 FQNNGV. This CDR3 region has 13 residues. V lost 5 bases and J 3 bases, leaving 10 bases between the germline ends. CDR3: CASSTGHYYGYTF. The CDR3 DNA is TGTGCCAGCAGCACAGGGCACTACTATGGCTACACCTTC.

The chain carries TRBV18 and TRBJ2-5; a possible D gene is TRBD2 (5 bases). The germline V and J ends were trimmed by 5 bases and 5 bases, with 21 bases remaining between them. Germline CDR1 KGHSH, CDR2 LQKENI. The CDR3 totals 16 residues. The CDR3 DNA follows: TGTGCCAGCTCATCAAACCCCGGGAAGAAAGGGGAGACCCAGTACTTC. Translated: CASSSNPGKKGETQYF.

CDR3 loop: CASSYSNFRGNNYGYTF. The CDR3 DNA is TGTGCCAGCAGTTACTCGAATTTTCGGGGAAATAACTATGGCTACACCTTC. The rearrangement uses TRBV6-2 or TRBV6-3 and TRBJ1-2; no definite D call. CDR3 length equals 17 residues. Per the germline V gene, CDR1 is MNHEY and CDR2 is SVGEGT. V gave up 0 bases and J gave up 1 base, with 15 bases separating them.

V usage is TRBV28 and J usage is TRBJ1-1, with D unresolved. The CDR3 loop spans 12 amino acids. Germline values: CDR1 MDHEN, CDR2 SYDVKM. V gave up 10 bases and J gave up 4 bases, with 13 bases separating them. The CDR3 spells CATELFGTEAFF. The CDR3 DNA follows: TGTGCCACTGAGCTGTTCGGCACTGAAGCTTTCTTT. The whole variable domain, remainder taken from reference TRBV28 and TRBJ1-1, is DVKVTQSSRYLVKRTGEKVFLECVQDMDHENMFWYRQDPGLGLRLIYFSYDVKMKEKGDIPEGYSVSREKKERFSLILESASTNQTSMYLCATELFGTEAFFGQGTRLTVV.

The sample holds a few counts of this clone. V and J are TRBV19 and TRBJ2-2; D might be TRBD2 (6 bases). Trimming removed 1 base at V and 5 bases at J, with 11 bases between. Germline V gene lookup returns CDR1 LNHDA and CDR2 SQIVND (reference sequence). The CDR3 has 15 residues. The DNA of the CDR3 is TGTGCCAGTAGTATAGCGTTCGGGAGTACCGGGGAGCTGTTTTTT. Translating it yields CASSIAFGSTGELFF.

The CDR3 protein is CASSSLRTGVYSNQPQHF. The CDR3 DNA reads TGTGCCAGCAGTTCCCTCCGGACAGGTGTTTATAGCAATCAGCCCCAGCATTTT. This chain connects TRBV27 to TRBJ1-5; 7 bases agree with TRBD1. The germline V gene has CDR1 MNHEY and CDR2 SMNVEV (reference sequence). The CDR3 is 18 amino acids. With 4 bases clipped from V and 0 bases from J, the junction kept 12 bases outside the gene matches.

This clone came up a few times. The chain couples TRBV19 to TRBJ1-1; possibly TRBD1 for D (5 bases). Germline assignment: CDR1 LNHDA and CDR2 SQIVND (reference sequence). Trimming stripped 7 bases from V and 1 base from J, with 13 bases between. The CDR3 is 14 residues long. Here the CDR3 reads CASTAGGSNTEAFF. The CDR3 region has the DNA TGTGCCAGTACCGCTGGGGGGTCGAACACTGAAGCTTTCTTT.